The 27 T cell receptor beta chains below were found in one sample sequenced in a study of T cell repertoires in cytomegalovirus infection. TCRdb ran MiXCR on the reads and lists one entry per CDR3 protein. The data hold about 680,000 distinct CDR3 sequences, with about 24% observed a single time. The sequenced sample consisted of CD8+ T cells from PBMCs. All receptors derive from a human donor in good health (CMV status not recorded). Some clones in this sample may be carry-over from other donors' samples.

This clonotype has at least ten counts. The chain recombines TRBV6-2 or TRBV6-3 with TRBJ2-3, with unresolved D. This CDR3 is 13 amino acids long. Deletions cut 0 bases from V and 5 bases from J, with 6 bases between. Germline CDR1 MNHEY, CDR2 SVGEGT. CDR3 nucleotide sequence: TGTGCCAGCAGTTACTCGCATCAAGATACGCAGTATTTT. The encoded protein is CASSYSHQDTQYF.

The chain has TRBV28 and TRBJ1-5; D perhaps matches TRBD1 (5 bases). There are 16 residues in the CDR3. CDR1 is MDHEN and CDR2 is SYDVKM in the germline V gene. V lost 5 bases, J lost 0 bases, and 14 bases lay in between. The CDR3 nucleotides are TGTGCCAGCAGTCCCTTTGGACATCGTAGCAATCAGCCCCAGCATTTT. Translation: CASSPFGHRSNQPQHF.

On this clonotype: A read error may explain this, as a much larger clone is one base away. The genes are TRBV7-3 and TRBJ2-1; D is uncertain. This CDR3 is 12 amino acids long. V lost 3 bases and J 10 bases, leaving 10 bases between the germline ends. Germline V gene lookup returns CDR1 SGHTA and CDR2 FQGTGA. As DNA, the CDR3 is TGTGCCAGCAGCTTCGGATGGGTCGAGCAGTTCTTC. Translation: CASSFGWVEQFF.

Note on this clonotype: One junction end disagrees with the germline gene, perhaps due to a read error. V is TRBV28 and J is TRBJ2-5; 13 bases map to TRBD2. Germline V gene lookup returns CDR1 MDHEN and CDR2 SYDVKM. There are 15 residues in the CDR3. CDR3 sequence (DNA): TGTGTCAGCTTCTCGGGACTAGCGGGGTTAGAGACCCAGTACTTC. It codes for CVSFSGLAGLETQYF.

The CDR3 loop reads CASSWGAEAADTQYF. The CDR3 nucleotides are TGCGCCAGCAGCTGGGGGGCAGAAGCGGCAGATACGCAGTATTTT. This sequence joins TRBV5-1 and TRBJ2-3; tentatively, D is TRBD1 or TRBD2 (6 bases each). The CDR3 loop spans 15 amino acids. The V and J ends lost 3 bases and 4 bases respectively, with 15 bases between them. Germline V lookup: CDR1 SGHRS, CDR2 YFSETQ.

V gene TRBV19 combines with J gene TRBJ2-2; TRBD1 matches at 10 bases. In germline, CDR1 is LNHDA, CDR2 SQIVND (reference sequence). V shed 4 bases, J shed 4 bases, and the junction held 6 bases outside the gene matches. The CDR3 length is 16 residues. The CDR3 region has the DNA TGTGCCAGTAGTACTCGACAGGGGGCAGGCACCGGGGAGCTGTTTTTT. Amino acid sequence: CASSTRQGAGTGELFF.

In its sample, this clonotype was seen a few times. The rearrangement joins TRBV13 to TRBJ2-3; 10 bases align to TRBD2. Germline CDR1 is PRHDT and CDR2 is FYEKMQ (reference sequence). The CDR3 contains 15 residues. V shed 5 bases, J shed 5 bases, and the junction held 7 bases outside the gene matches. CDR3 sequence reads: CASSPAGGREDTQYF. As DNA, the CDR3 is TGTGCCAGCAGCCCAGCGGGGGGGCGAGAAGATACGCAGTATTTT. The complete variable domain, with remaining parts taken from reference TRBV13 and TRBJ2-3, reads AAGVIQSPRHLIKEKRETATLKCYPIPRHDTVYWYQQGPGQDPQFLISFYEKMQSDKGSIPDRFSAQQFSDYHSELNMSSLELGDSALYFCASSPAGGREDTQYFGPGTRLTVL.

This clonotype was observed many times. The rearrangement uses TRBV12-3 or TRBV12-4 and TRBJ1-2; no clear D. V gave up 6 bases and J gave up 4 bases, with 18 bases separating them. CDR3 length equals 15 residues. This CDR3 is CASSPGSPKVYGYTF. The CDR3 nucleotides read TGTGCCAGCAGCCCCGGTTCGCCCAAGGTCTATGGCTACACCTTC.

CDR3 DNA sequence: TGTGCCAGCAGTTTCTCCTCTTTCCTAAGCCGGGACAGGGGGAAGGGGGCCCCTAATGAAAAACTGTTTTTT. It translates to CASSFSSFLSRDRGKGAPNEKLFF. The rearrangement joins TRBV28 to TRBJ1-4; 11 nucleotides match TRBD1. V shed 3 bases, J shed 3 bases, and the junction held 27 bases outside the gene matches. Germline V CDR1 and CDR2: MDHEN, SYDVKM. This CDR3 has 24 amino acids.

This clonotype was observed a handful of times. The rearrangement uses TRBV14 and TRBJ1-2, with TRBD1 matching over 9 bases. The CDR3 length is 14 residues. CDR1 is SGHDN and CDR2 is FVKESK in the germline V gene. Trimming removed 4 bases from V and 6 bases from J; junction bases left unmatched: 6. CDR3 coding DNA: TGTGCCAGCAGCCCCCACAGGGGGCGAGATGGCTACACCTTC. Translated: CASSPHRGRDGYTF.

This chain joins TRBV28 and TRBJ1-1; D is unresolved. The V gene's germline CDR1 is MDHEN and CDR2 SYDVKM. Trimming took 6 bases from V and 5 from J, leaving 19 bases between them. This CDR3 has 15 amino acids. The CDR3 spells CASSPNRWLMTEAFF. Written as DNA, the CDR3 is TGTGCCAGCAGCCCCAATCGATGGTTGATGACTGAAGCTTTCTTT.

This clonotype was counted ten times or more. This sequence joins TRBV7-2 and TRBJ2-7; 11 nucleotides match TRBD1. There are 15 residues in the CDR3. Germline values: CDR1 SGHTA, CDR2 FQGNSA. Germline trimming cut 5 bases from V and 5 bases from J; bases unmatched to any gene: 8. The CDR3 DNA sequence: TGTGCCAGCAGCAACCCGGGACAGGGGGTTCACGAGCAGTACTTC. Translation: CASSNPGQGVHEQYF.

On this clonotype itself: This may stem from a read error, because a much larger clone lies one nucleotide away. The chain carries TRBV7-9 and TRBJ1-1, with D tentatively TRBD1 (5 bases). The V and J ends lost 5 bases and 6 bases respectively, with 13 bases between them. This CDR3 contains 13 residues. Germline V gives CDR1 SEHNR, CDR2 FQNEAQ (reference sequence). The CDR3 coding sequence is TGTGCCAGCAGCACCATGCGGGGGTCTGAAGCTTTCTTT. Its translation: CASSTMRGSEAFF.

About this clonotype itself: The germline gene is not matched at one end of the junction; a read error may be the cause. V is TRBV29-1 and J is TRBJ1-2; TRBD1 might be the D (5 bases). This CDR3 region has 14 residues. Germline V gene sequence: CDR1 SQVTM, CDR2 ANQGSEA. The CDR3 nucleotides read TGCAGCGTTGTTCTGGGGACGGCTAACTATGGCTTCACCTTC. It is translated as CSVVLGTANYGFTF.

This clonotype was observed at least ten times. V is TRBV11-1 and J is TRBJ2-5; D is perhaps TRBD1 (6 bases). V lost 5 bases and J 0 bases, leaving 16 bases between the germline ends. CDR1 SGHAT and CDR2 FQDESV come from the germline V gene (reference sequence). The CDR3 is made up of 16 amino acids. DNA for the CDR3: TGTGCCAGCAGCATTGGACAGCGACCGTACCAAGAGACCCAGTACTTC. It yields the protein CASSIGQRPYQETQYF.

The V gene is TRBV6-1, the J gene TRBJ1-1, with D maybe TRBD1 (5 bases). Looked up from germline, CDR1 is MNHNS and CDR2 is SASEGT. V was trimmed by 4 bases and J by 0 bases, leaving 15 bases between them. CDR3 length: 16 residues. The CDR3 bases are TGTGCCAGCAGTGGAGGCCCGGCAGGGCTGAACACTGAAGCTTTCTTT. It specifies CASSGGPAGLNTEAFF.

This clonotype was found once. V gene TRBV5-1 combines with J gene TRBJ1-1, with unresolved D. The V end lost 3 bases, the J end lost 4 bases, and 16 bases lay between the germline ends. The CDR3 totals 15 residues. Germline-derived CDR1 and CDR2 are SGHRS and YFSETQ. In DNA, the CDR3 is TGCGCCAGCAGCTCCCTGACCCGGATGGTCACTGAAGCTTTCTTT. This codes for CASSSLTRMVTEAFF.

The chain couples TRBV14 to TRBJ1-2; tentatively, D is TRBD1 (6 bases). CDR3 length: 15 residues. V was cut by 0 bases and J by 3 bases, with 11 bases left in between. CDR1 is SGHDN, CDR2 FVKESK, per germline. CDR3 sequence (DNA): TGTGCCAGCAGCCAAGAATACAGGGTCGACTATGGCTACACCTTC. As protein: CASSQEYRVDYGYTF.

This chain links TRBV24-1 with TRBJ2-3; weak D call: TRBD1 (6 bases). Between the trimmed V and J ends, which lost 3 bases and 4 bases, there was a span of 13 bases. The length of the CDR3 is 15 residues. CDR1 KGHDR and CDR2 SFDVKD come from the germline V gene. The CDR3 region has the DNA TGTGCCACCAGTGATCGCACAGGGAAGGCAGATACGCAGTATTTT. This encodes CATSDRTGKADTQYF.

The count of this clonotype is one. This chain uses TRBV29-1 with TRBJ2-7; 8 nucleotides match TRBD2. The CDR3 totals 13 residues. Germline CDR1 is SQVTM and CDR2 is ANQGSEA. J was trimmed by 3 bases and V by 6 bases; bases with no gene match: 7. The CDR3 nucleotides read TGCAGCGTGGCGGGACTAGAGATCTACGAGCAGTACTTC. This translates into CSVAGLEIYEQYF.

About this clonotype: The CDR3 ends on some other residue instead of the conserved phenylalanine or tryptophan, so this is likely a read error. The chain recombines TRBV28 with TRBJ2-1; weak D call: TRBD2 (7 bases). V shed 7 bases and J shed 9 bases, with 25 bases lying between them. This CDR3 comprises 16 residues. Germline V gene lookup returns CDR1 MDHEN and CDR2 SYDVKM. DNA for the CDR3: TGTGCCAGCACCCCCGTAGAGGGGGGGGCTTTCATTGAGCAGTTCATC. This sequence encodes CASTPVEGGAFIEQFI.

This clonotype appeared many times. The DNA of the CDR3 is TGCGCCAGCAGCCAAGGAGGTGTGAATCAGCCCCAGCATTTT. It translates to CASSQGGVNQPQHF. The chain recombines TRBV4-1 with TRBJ1-5; D unclear. The CDR3 covers 14 residues. Germline V gives CDR1 MGHRA, CDR2 YSYEKL. The ends were cut back, 1 base at V and 4 bases at J, with 8 bases in the middle.

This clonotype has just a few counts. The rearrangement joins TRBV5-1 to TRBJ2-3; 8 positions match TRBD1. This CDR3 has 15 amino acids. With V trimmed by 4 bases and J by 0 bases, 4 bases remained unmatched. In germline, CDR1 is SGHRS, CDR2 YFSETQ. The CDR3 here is CASSKQGESTDTQYF. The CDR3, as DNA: TGCGCCAGCAGCAAACAGGGGGAGAGCACAGATACGCAGTATTTT. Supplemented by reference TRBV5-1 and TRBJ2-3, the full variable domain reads KAGVTQTPRYLIKTRGQQVTLSCSPISGHRSVSWYQQTPGQGLQFLFEYFSETQRNKGNFPGRFSGRQFSNSRSEMNVSTLELGDSALYLCASSKQGESTDTQYFGPGTRLTVL.

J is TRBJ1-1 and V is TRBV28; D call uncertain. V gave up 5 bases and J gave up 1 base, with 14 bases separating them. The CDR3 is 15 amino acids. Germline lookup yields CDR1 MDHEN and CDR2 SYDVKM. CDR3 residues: CASSPPIRSNTEAFF. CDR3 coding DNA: TGTGCCAGCAGTCCACCGATCAGATCGAACACTGAAGCTTTCTTT.

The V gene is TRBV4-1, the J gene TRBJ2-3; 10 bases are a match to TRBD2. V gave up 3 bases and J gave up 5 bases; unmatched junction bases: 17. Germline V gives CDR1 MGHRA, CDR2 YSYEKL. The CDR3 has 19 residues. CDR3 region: CASSHFMRSGGAEEDTQYF. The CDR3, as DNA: TGCGCCAGCAGCCACTTTATGCGAAGCGGGGGGGCCGAAGAAGATACGCAGTATTTT.

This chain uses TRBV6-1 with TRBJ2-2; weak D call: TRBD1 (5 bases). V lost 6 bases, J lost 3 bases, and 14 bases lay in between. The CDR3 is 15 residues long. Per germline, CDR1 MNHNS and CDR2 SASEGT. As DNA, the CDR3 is TGTGCCAGCAGCCAAGGGGCAGGGCACACCGGGGAGCTGTTTTTT. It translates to CASSQGAGHTGELFF.

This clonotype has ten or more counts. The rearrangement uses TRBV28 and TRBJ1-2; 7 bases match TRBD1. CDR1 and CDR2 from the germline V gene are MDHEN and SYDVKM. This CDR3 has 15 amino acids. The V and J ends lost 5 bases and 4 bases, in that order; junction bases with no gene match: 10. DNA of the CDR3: TGTGCCAGCAGTCCGACAGGGATGCCGACCTATGGCTACACCTTC. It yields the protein CASSPTGMPTYGYTF.